This record covers a single T cell receptor (beta chain). Its antigen is not known. This entry belongs to a study of cytomegalovirus exposure and HLA in healthy donors. Looking at the study overall: Among about 179 million T cells, an earlier analysis found 120 million or so unique TCR beta sequences. HLA-typed donors contributed some 77 million unique TCRs, which were held in an early data release. Study-level results: A later analysis reported that several of the most significant clusters appeared to be linked to common viral pathogens, among them Epstein-Barr virus.

Vbeta (60) and Jbeta (13) primers were used in the PCR. TCRdb's copy holds only in-frame clones and misses some; the assay was immunoSEQ multiplex PCR. Of approximately 160,000 clones detected, 75% to 80% appear once; the ten largest clones hold around 3%. Sequencing used PBMCs. This receptor was identified in a woman aged 40 to 50 in good health and CMV-seropositive.

The CDR3 sequence is CASSPGTGYGYTF. As DNA, the CDR3 is TGCGCCAGCAGTCCGGGGACAGGCTATGGCTACACCTTC. The chain couples TRBV10-1 to TRBJ1-2; 8 bases fit TRBD1. V lost 5 bases to trimming and J lost 4 bases; unmatched junction nucleotides: 3. Germline V gives CDR1 WNHNN, CDR2 SYGVQD (reference sequence). This CDR3 is built from 13 residues.